Detailed here is one TCR beta chain. This specimen comes from a study of cytomegalovirus exposure and HLA in healthy donors. Study overall: A previous analysis identified fewer than 130 million unique TCR beta sequences derived from some 170 million T cells. Most donors, 80% to 90% of over 300 genotyped, fell in the Caucasian-associated ancestry cluster.

The V gene end was trimmed by 4 bases and the J gene end by 0 bases; junction bases not matched to a gene: 6. Germline CDR1 SGHRS, CDR2 YFSETQ. This CDR3 is built from 16 residues. Vbeta (60) and Jbeta (13) primers were used in the PCR. The method was immunoSEQ multiplex PCR; TCRdb's version includes in-frame clones alone and lacks a portion of them. Of approximately 140,000 clones in the sample, over 60% are singletons; the top ten hold around 1.2%. Material for sequencing was PBMCs. The chain joins TRBV5-1 to TRBJ2-1; 8 nucleotides match TRBD2. This TCR was sampled from a male donor in good health and CMV-seropositive. CDR3 residues: CASSHSGTSSYNEQFF. The CDR3 nucleotides read TGCGCCAGCAGCCACTCCGGGACTAGCTCCTACAATGAGCAGTTCTTC.